The rows below give T cell receptor beta chains drawn from one sample of a study of shared clonotypes between healthy human individuals. Using immunoSEQ multiplex PCR, the repertoire was profiled, and TCRdb retains in-frame clones only, with some absent. The repertoire has approximately 2.1 million clones, more than 85% of them found once; the top ten carry about 0.39%. The sequenced sample consisted of naive CD4+ T cells from PBMCs. These TCRs come from a man in his late teens or twenties in good health. Some clones in this sample may be carry-over from other donors' samples. The CDR3 runs from the conserved cysteine through the conserved F or W. Each record gives: CDR3 protein, CDR3 DNA, J gene, V gene, clone size, D gene. A D gene is named only where the DNA matches it firmly. Part of the rows lack a size; the others show once, few, many or a class for expanded clones.

cdr3_aa: CASSHDREEETQYF; cdr3_nt: TGTGCCAGCAGCCACGACAGGGAGGAGGAGACCCAGTACTTC; j_call: TRBJ2-5; v_call: TRBV5-8; clone_size: .; d_call: .
cdr3_aa: CASSFGQGTQPQHF; cdr3_nt: TGTGCCAGCAGCTTTGGACAGGGTACTCAGCCCCAGCATTTT; j_call: TRBJ1-5; v_call: TRBV5-5; clone_size: .; d_call: TRBD1
cdr3_aa: CASSQAGGALSWFF; cdr3_nt: TGTGCCAGCAGCCAAGCTGGGGGGGCTCTCTCCTGGTTCTTC; j_call: TRBJ2-1; v_call: TRBV14; clone_size: .; d_call: .
cdr3_aa: CARYKLAVQETQYF; cdr3_nt: TGTGCCAGGTATAAACTAGCAGTCCAAGAGACCCAGTACTTC; j_call: TRBJ2-5; v_call: TRBV11-2; clone_size: once; d_call: .
cdr3_aa: CASTELAGAFPRSYNEQFF; cdr3_nt: TGTGCCAGCACTGAACTAGCGGGAGCATTCCCTCGCTCGTACAATGAGCAGTTCTTC; j_call: TRBJ2-1; v_call: TRBV9; clone_size: .; d_call: TRBD2
cdr3_aa: CASSFGMIEQYF; cdr3_nt: TGTGCCAGCAGCTTCGGGATGATAGAGCAGTACTTC; j_call: TRBJ2-7; v_call: TRBV11-2; clone_size: .; d_call: .
cdr3_aa: CASSFQGFGNTIYF; cdr3_nt: TGTGCCAGCAGCTTTCAGGGATTTGGAAACACCATATATTTT; j_call: TRBJ1-3; v_call: TRBV7-8; clone_size: .; d_call: .
cdr3_aa: CASDRAAYNEQFF; cdr3_nt: TGTGCCAGCGACAGGGCAGCCTACAATGAGCAGTTCTTC; j_call: TRBJ2-1; v_call: TRBV7-6; clone_size: .; d_call: TRBD1
cdr3_aa: CASSLDRNTGELFF; cdr3_nt: TGTGCCAGCAGCTTAGACAGGAACACCGGGGAGCTGTTTTTT; j_call: TRBJ2-2; v_call: TRBV11-2; clone_size: few; d_call: .
cdr3_aa: CASSVSSYGYTF; cdr3_nt: TGTGCCAGCAGCGTGTCCAGCTATGGCTACACCTTC; j_call: TRBJ1-2; v_call: TRBV9; clone_size: .; d_call: .
cdr3_aa: CASSAGPGDQPQHF; cdr3_nt: TGCGCCAGCAGTGCGGGGCCGGGGGATCAGCCCCAGCATTTT; j_call: TRBJ1-5; v_call: TRBV10-1; clone_size: few; d_call: .
cdr3_aa: CASSLEGEQFF; cdr3_nt: TGTGCCAGCAGTTTAGAAGGAGAGCAGTTCTTC; j_call: TRBJ2-1; v_call: TRBV28; clone_size: .; d_call: .
cdr3_aa: CASSPLQGAGNTIYF; cdr3_nt: TGTGCCAGCTCACCACTGCAGGGGGCTGGAAACACCATATATTTT; j_call: TRBJ1-3; v_call: TRBV18; clone_size: .; d_call: TRBD1
cdr3_aa: CAISPRDRGQQPQHF; cdr3_nt: TGTGCCATCAGTCCAAGGGACAGGGGGCAACAGCCCCAGCATTTT; j_call: TRBJ1-5; v_call: TRBV10-3; clone_size: .; d_call: TRBD1
cdr3_aa: CASSLRFGRYNTEAFF; cdr3_nt: TGTGCCAGCAGCTTACGCTTCGGCAGATACAACACTGAAGCTTTCTTT; j_call: TRBJ1-1; v_call: TRBV7-2; clone_size: .; d_call: .
cdr3_aa: CASSEAGALKTQYF; cdr3_nt: TGTGCCAGCAGTGAAGCAGGGGCCCTGAAAACGCAGTATTTT; j_call: TRBJ2-3; v_call: TRBV25-1; clone_size: .; d_call: .
cdr3_aa: CASSRGGYPTYNEQFF; cdr3_nt: TGTGCCAGCAGCAGGGGGGGGTACCCGACTTACAATGAGCAGTTCTTC; j_call: TRBJ2-1; v_call: TRBV7-2; clone_size: .; d_call: .
cdr3_aa: CASSSTYSGWEQFF; cdr3_nt: TGTGCCAGCAGCTCAACCTATAGCGGATGGGAGCAGTTCTTC; j_call: TRBJ2-1; v_call: TRBV9; clone_size: .; d_call: .
cdr3_aa: CASSLSGQDNTGELFF; cdr3_nt: TGTGCCAGCAGTTTATCCGGACAGGACAACACCGGGGAGCTGTTTTTT; j_call: TRBJ2-2; v_call: TRBV27; clone_size: .; d_call: TRBD1
cdr3_aa: CASSDGATQYF; cdr3_nt: TGTGCCAGCAGTGATGGGGCGACCCAGTACTTC; j_call: TRBJ2-5; v_call: TRBV6-1; clone_size: .; d_call: .
cdr3_aa: CASSPQAALDTQYF; cdr3_nt: TGTGCCAGCAGCCCTCAAGCAGCCTTAGATACGCAGTATTTT; j_call: TRBJ2-3; v_call: TRBV7-2; clone_size: .; d_call: .
cdr3_aa: CASRPGQGNQLFF; cdr3_nt: TGTGCCAGCAGACCCGGACAGGGTAATCAACTGTTTTTT; j_call: TRBJ1-4; v_call: TRBV28; clone_size: .; d_call: TRBD1
cdr3_aa: CASTEGSSGRAYF; cdr3_nt: TGTGCCAGCACAGAGGGGTCTAGCGGGAGAGCGTACTTC; j_call: TRBJ2-7; v_call: TRBV9; clone_size: .; d_call: TRBD2
cdr3_aa: CATSRGEAGDSTGELFF; cdr3_nt: TGTGCCACCAGCAGAGGGGAAGCGGGAGATAGCACCGGGGAGCTGTTTTTT; j_call: TRBJ2-2; v_call: TRBV15; clone_size: .; d_call: TRBD2
cdr3_aa: CASSLAKYLGNEQFF; cdr3_nt: TGTGCCAGCAGCTTGGCTAAGTATCTCGGCAATGAGCAGTTCTTC; j_call: TRBJ2-1; v_call: TRBV5-4; clone_size: .; d_call: .
cdr3_aa: CAISESMSGSYEQYF; cdr3_nt: TGTGCCATCAGTGAGTCGATGAGCGGGAGTTACGAGCAGTACTTC; j_call: TRBJ2-7; v_call: TRBV10-3; clone_size: .; d_call: TRBD2
cdr3_aa: CASSQGQGPNYEQYF; cdr3_nt: TGTGCCAGCTCACAAGGACAGGGCCCGAACTACGAGCAGTACTTC; j_call: TRBJ2-7; v_call: TRBV18; clone_size: .; d_call: TRBD1
cdr3_aa: CASRNRDRGTHEQYF; cdr3_nt: TGTGCCAGCAGAAACCGGGACAGGGGGACCCACGAGCAGTACTTC; j_call: TRBJ2-7; v_call: TRBV2; clone_size: .; d_call: TRBD1
cdr3_aa: CASSRTRRNTGELFF; cdr3_nt: TGTGCCAGCAGTCGGACTCGAAGGAACACCGGGGAGCTGTTTTTT; j_call: TRBJ2-2; v_call: TRBV4-2; clone_size: .; d_call: .
cdr3_aa: CASSLGSVGEQFF; cdr3_nt: TGTGCCAGCAGCTTAGGATCAGTTGGTGAGCAGTTCTTC; j_call: TRBJ2-1; v_call: TRBV7-6; clone_size: .; d_call: .
cdr3_aa: CASSLVPGGRETQYF; cdr3_nt: TGCGCCAGCAGCTTGGTACCTGGGGGGAGAGAGACCCAGTACTTC; j_call: TRBJ2-5; v_call: TRBV5-1; clone_size: .; d_call: .
cdr3_aa: CASSERHMSNQPQHF; cdr3_nt: TGCGCCAGCAGTGAGAGGCACATGAGCAATCAGCCCCAGCATTTT; j_call: TRBJ1-5; v_call: TRBV10-2; clone_size: .; d_call: .
cdr3_aa: CASSVESAGETQYF; cdr3_nt: TGTGCCAGCAGCGTAGAATCGGCCGGGGAGACCCAGTACTTC; j_call: TRBJ2-5; v_call: TRBV9; clone_size: .; d_call: .
cdr3_aa: CASSIRQGFRDGYTF; cdr3_nt: TGTGCCAGTAGTATCCGACAGGGCTTTAGGGATGGCTACACCTTC; j_call: TRBJ1-2; v_call: TRBV19; clone_size: once; d_call: TRBD1
cdr3_aa: CASSEGIIGTDTQYF; cdr3_nt: TGTGCCAGCAGTGAAGGGATAATAGGGACAGATACGCAGTATTTT; j_call: TRBJ2-3; v_call: TRBV6-1; clone_size: .; d_call: .
cdr3_aa: CASSPTGTGNEKLFF; cdr3_nt: TGTGCCAGCAGTCCAACCGGGACAGGGAATGAAAAACTGTTTTTT; j_call: TRBJ1-4; v_call: TRBV28; clone_size: .; d_call: TRBD1
cdr3_aa: CSAGRGLEQYF; cdr3_nt: TGCAGTGCTGGGAGGGGCCTCGAGCAGTACTTC; j_call: TRBJ2-7; v_call: TRBV20-1; clone_size: .; d_call: TRBD2
cdr3_aa: CASSSYYDRWAMNTEAFF; cdr3_nt: TGTGCCAGCAGTTCTTACTACGACAGATGGGCCATGAACACTGAAGCTTTCTTT; j_call: TRBJ1-1; v_call: TRBV28; clone_size: once; d_call: .
cdr3_aa: CATSSPGASGRLPYNEQFF; cdr3_nt: TGTGCCACCAGCTCCCCAGGGGCTAGCGGGAGACTACCCTACAATGAGCAGTTCTTC; j_call: TRBJ2-1; v_call: TRBV15; clone_size: .; d_call: TRBD2
cdr3_aa: CASRPGQDNQPQHF; cdr3_nt: TGTGCCAGCAGACCCGGACAGGACAATCAGCCCCAGCATTTT; j_call: TRBJ1-5; v_call: TRBV28; clone_size: .; d_call: TRBD1
cdr3_aa: CAWAGSSGNTIYF; cdr3_nt: TGTGCCTGGGCAGGTAGCTCTGGAAACACCATATATTTT; j_call: TRBJ1-3; v_call: TRBV30; clone_size: .; d_call: .
cdr3_aa: CSVSWGAPDTQYF; cdr3_nt: TGCAGCGTCAGTTGGGGGGCGCCGGATACGCAGTATTTT; j_call: TRBJ2-3; v_call: TRBV29-1; clone_size: .; d_call: .
cdr3_aa: CAISESTQGAVGNQPQHF; cdr3_nt: TGTGCCATCAGTGAGTCGACACAGGGGGCGGTTGGCAATCAGCCCCAGCATTTT; j_call: TRBJ1-5; v_call: TRBV10-3; clone_size: .; d_call: TRBD1
cdr3_aa: CASSLRAGGPTEAFF; cdr3_nt: TGTGCCAGCAGCTTAAGGGCAGGGGGCCCCACTGAAGCTTTCTTT; j_call: TRBJ1-1; v_call: TRBV7-8; clone_size: .; d_call: TRBD1
cdr3_aa: CASSSNFGTGELFF; cdr3_nt: TGTGCCAGCAGTTCGAATTTTGGGACCGGGGAGCTGTTTTTT; j_call: TRBJ2-2; v_call: TRBV27; clone_size: .; d_call: .
cdr3_aa: CASRSGRQTDGQYF; cdr3_nt: TGTGCCAGCAGGAGCGGTCGGCAGACCGACGGGCAGTACTTC; j_call: TRBJ2-7; v_call: TRBV27; clone_size: .; d_call: .
cdr3_aa: CASSQDSVRGNTNEKLFF; cdr3_nt: TGTGCCAGCAGCCAAGATTCGGTGAGGGGAAACACTAATGAAAAACTGTTTTTT; j_call: TRBJ1-4; v_call: TRBV4-2; clone_size: once; d_call: .
cdr3_aa: CASSLLRGQEETQYF; cdr3_nt: TGTGCCAGCAGCTTGCTCAGGGGCCAGGAAGAGACCCAGTACTTC; j_call: TRBJ2-5; v_call: TRBV5-6; clone_size: .; d_call: .
cdr3_aa: CASRTLTSATYNEQFF; cdr3_nt: TGTGCCAGCCGGACCCTAACTAGCGCCACCTACAATGAGCAGTTCTTC; j_call: TRBJ2-1; v_call: TRBV2; clone_size: .; d_call: TRBD2
cdr3_aa: CASTSLSGPNTEAFF; cdr3_nt: TGTGCCAGCACCTCCCTTTCGGGACCGAACACTGAAGCTTTCTTT; j_call: TRBJ1-1; v_call: TRBV6-5; clone_size: .; d_call: .
cdr3_aa: CASSGPWGARGAQSAPVHF; cdr3_nt: TGTGCCAGCTCAGGGCCGTGGGGGGCGAGAGGGGCGCAATCAGCCCCCGTCCATTTT; j_call: TRBJ1-5; v_call: TRBV18; clone_size: few; d_call: .
cdr3_aa: CASSEGQGGDTQYF; cdr3_nt: TGTGCCAGCAGTGAAGGACAGGGAGGAGATACGCAGTATTTT; j_call: TRBJ2-3; v_call: TRBV2; clone_size: .; d_call: .
cdr3_aa: CASSQVYVETQYF; cdr3_nt: TGCGCCAGCAGCCAAGTCTACGTTGAGACCCAGTACTTC; j_call: TRBJ2-5; v_call: TRBV4-1; clone_size: once; d_call: .
cdr3_aa: CASMTATHNQPQHF; cdr3_nt: TGTGCCAGCATGACCGCGACACACAATCAGCCCCAGCATTTT; j_call: TRBJ1-5; v_call: TRBV28; clone_size: .; d_call: .
cdr3_aa: CASSAPSGRVSGEQFF; cdr3_nt: TGTGCCAGCAGCGCTCCTAGCGGGAGGGTCTCCGGTGAGCAGTTCTTC; j_call: TRBJ2-1; v_call: TRBV7-2; clone_size: .; d_call: TRBD2
cdr3_aa: CASSPHGADTQYF; cdr3_nt: TGCGCCAGCAGCCCTCACGGGGCAGATACGCAGTATTTT; j_call: TRBJ2-3; v_call: TRBV4-1; clone_size: few; d_call: .
cdr3_aa: CSVAGLLMNTEAFF; cdr3_nt: TGCAGCGTAGCGGGATTACTAATGAACACTGAAGCTTTCTTT; j_call: TRBJ1-1; v_call: TRBV29-1; clone_size: .; d_call: .
cdr3_aa: CSVVLGTSGAKNIQYF; cdr3_nt: TGCAGCGTGGTCCTGGGGACTAGCGGGGCCAAAAACATTCAGTACTTC; j_call: TRBJ2-4; v_call: TRBV29-1; clone_size: .; d_call: TRBD2
cdr3_aa: CASSPRTFRDRGSYEQYF; cdr3_nt: TGCGCCAGCAGCCCACGAACGTTCCGGGACAGGGGCTCCTACGAGCAGTACTTC; j_call: TRBJ2-7; v_call: TRBV4-1; clone_size: .; d_call: TRBD1